The TCR beta chain under discussion was sequenced for a study of shared clonotypes between healthy human individuals. In germline, CDR1 is LGHNA, CDR2 YNFKEQ. CDR3 length: 17 amino acids. With 3 bases clipped from V and 7 bases from J, the junction kept 11 bases outside the gene matches. As to this clone: Its antigen is not identified.

Study results and limitations: Clonotype sharing among donors likely depends on sequencing depth. The sharing of 4.5% to 6.5% of naive CD4 clonotypes was seen across a handful of donors.

CD4+ cells underwent separation, giving CD45RA+ naive and CD45RA-negative memory subsets. Some 30,000 T cell genomes, or roughly 180 ng DNA, went into the sorted-subset replicate PCRs. Data came from immunoSEQ multiplex PCR; TCRdb stores just in-frame clones and leaves some out. In the table there are over a million clones, around 97% of which are singletons. Sequenced input: naive CD4+ T cells sorted from blood. Noted subset: CD45RA+ positively selected. The chain carries TRBV4-2 and TRBJ2-1; TRBD1 matches at 11 bases. The clonotype was recovered from a man aged 25-45 years in good health. The CDR3 region has the DNA TGTGCCAGCAGCCAGGACCCTGGACAGGGGGCAAGGAATGAGCAGTTCTTC. Translation gives CASSQDPGQGARNEQFF.